This section outlines one TCR beta chain sequence together with its context. This sample was included in a study of blood T cell repertoires in COVID-19. TCRdb's copy holds only in-frame clones and misses some; the assay was immunoSEQ multiplex PCR. The top ten clones hold 19% of a sample with approximately 170,000 clones, 79% of them seen once. CDR1 and CDR2 from the germline V gene are LNHDA and SQIVND (reference sequence). CDR3 length equals 13 residues. V lost 5 bases and J lost 5, with 12 bases in between. The rearrangement links TRBV19 to TRBJ1-2; a weak D match, TRBD1 (6 bases). Sequenced input: PBMCs or T cells enriched from blood (not recorded which). This sequence originates from a woman between 70 and 85 years old in a cohort exposed to, infected with or recovered from COVID-19 (not recorded which). The CDR3 nucleotides are TGTGCCAGTAGTCCTGGACAGCGTTATGGCTACACCTTC. It specifies CASSPGQRYGYTF.